This paragraph covers one T cell receptor (beta chain) sequence. The CDR3 consists of 15 residues. The J segment lost 5 bases and the V segment lost 5 bases, leaving 8 bases of the junction unmatched. Germline CDR1 and CDR2: SGHTA and FQGNSA. The entry originates in a study of blood T cell repertoires in COVID-19. Study details: PBMCs, B-cell-depleted T cells, or T cells were the source of the cDNA or gDNA that made up the material.

Clones were read by immunoSEQ multiplex PCR, and TCRdb kept only the in-frame ones, dropping some. This sample has some 150,000 clones, with around 76% found just once. Sequencing was carried out using peripheral blood. This receptor was identified in a woman in her seventies with acute or convalescent COVID-19. This chain uses TRBV7-2 with TRBJ1-2, with TRBD1 matching 10 bases. CDR3 sequence: CASSIRTGGWYGYTF. Written as DNA, the CDR3 is TGTGCCAGCAGCATTAGGACAGGGGGTTGGTATGGCTACACCTTC.